Listed here is a single TCR beta chain. The antigen remains undetermined. The data derive from a study of vaccination effects on CD4 cells after COVID-19. Whole-study context: Viral peptide pool expansion of antigen-specific CD4+ T cells preceded sequencing in the ViraFEST assay. Every well got some 1.8 million PBMC, which were grown with around 9.2 IU/ml IL-2 and about 10 ug/ml peptides.

V shed 5 bases and J 3 bases; nucleotides not matched to a gene: 3. This CDR3 is 13 amino acids long. Having been cultured for 10 days, the cells underwent CD4+ T cell isolation. Neither prior SARS-CoV-2 infection nor positive nucleocapsid antibodies were present in the vaccine recipients. Data came from immunoSEQ multiplex PCR; TCRdb stores just in-frame clones and leaves some out. The table lists approximately 58,000 clones, 70% to 80% of them singletons. Findings of the study overall: Late post-vaccination, clones induced by infection and those induced by vaccine underwent marked clonal contraction.

The sequence derives from a human donor who received a COVID-19 vaccine. Sequenced here: CD4+ T cells from PBMCs cultured without peptide, sampled before COVID-19 vaccination. The chain uses TRBV12-3 or TRBV12-4 and TRBJ1-2; 7 nucleotides agree with TRBD1. This CDR3 is CASSRQGDYGYTF. CDR3 in DNA: TGTGCCAGCAGTCGACAGGGAGACTATGGCTACACCTTC.